Shown below are 9 T cell receptor beta chains from a single sample sequenced in a study of cytomegalovirus exposure and HLA in healthy donors. The method was immunoSEQ multiplex PCR; TCRdb's version includes in-frame clones alone and lacks a portion of them. In the table there are about 86,000 clones, more than 85% of which are singletons. The sample taken for sequencing was PBMCs. Receptors were obtained from a man aged 18 to 29 in good health and CMV-seronegative.

The rearrangement uses TRBV7-3 and TRBJ2-2; D gene uncertain. This CDR3 has 15 amino acids. The ends were cut back, 0 bases at V and 5 bases at J, with 10 bases in the middle. Germline V CDR1 and CDR2: SGHTA, FQGTGA. CDR3 sequence (DNA): TGTGCCAGCAGCTTAACGTCCACTCCGACCGGGGAGCTGTTTTTT. Protein sequence: CASSLTSTPTGELFF.

V usage is TRBV28 and J usage is TRBJ1-1; D ambiguous. V lost 8 bases to trimming and J lost 0 bases, with 4 bases between them. Germline V gene lookup returns CDR1 MDHEN and CDR2 SYDVKM. The CDR3 is made up of 11 amino acids. The CDR3 spells CASSMNTEAFF. Written as DNA, the CDR3 is TGTGCCAGCTCTATGAACACTGAAGCTTTCTTT.

The chain joins TRBV5-1 to TRBJ1-4, with no clear D. The CDR3 sequence is 15 residues long. Trimming cost V 5 bases and J 8 bases, with 19 bases left between them. Germline V lookup: CDR1 SGHRS, CDR2 YFSETQ. In DNA, the CDR3 is TGCGCCAGCAGTCCTCGGTTCCCCCAGCGGGAAAAACTGTTTTTT. It yields the protein CASSPRFPQREKLFF.

This chain links TRBV11-2 with TRBJ1-5; maybe TRBD1 (5 bases). There are 13 residues in the CDR3. Germline CDR1 reads SGHAT; CDR2 reads FQNNGV. V lost 1 base to trimming and J lost 6 bases, with 7 bases between them. The CDR3 DNA reads as TGTGCCAGCAGCTTAGGGGGCGGTCAGCCCCAGCATTTT. Translated: CASSLGGGQPQHF.

A single count supports this clone. The chain couples TRBV23-1 to TRBJ2-3, with TRBD1 as a possible D gene (5 bases). TRBV23-1 is filed as an ORF, its function uncertain. V lost 3 bases, J lost 1 base, and 17 bases lay in between. The CDR3 consists of 17 residues. CDR3 in DNA: TGCGCCAGCAGTCAGTGCGGCTACAGGACCCGCACAGATACGCAGTATTTT. Its translation is CASSQCGYRTRTDTQYF.

The rearrangement uses TRBV7-8 and TRBJ1-2; 9 nucleotides match TRBD1. The CDR3 extends over 14 amino acids. Unmatched junction bases numbered 5, after V lost 5 bases and J lost 4 bases. CDR1 SGHVS and CDR2 FQNEAQ come from the germline V gene. The CDR3: CASSSNRGPYGYTF. The DNA for the CDR3 is TGTGCCAGCAGCAGTAACAGGGGGCCCTATGGCTACACCTTC.

V is TRBV11-1 and J is TRBJ2-1; possibly TRBD1 for D (5 bases). This CDR3 is built from 14 residues. From germline, CDR1 is SGHAT and CDR2 FQDESV (reference sequence). Trimming stripped 5 bases from V and 5 bases from J, with 13 bases between. This CDR3 reads CASSPRQNHNEQFF. As DNA, the CDR3 is TGTGCCAGCAGCCCTCGACAGAACCACAATGAGCAGTTCTTC.

This rearrangement joins TRBV29-1 to TRBJ1-4, with 7 bases aligning to TRBD1. The germline V gene has CDR1 SQVTM and CDR2 ANQGSEA. J lost 0 bases, V lost 6 bases, and 7 bases had no gene match. The CDR3 runs to 15 residues. The CDR3 DNA follows: TGCAGCGTCCGGGACAGAGGCGCAACTAATGAAAAACTGTTTTTT. Translating gives CSVRDRGATNEKLFF. The variable domain in full, completed from reference TRBV29-1 and TRBJ1-4, reads SAVISQKPSRDICQRGTSLTIQCQVDSQVTMMFWYRQQPGQSLTLIATANQGSEATYESGFVIDKFPISRPNLTFSTLTVSNMSPEDSSIYLCSVRDRGATNEKLFFGSGTQLSVL.

The chain employs TRBV7-9 and TRBJ1-1; D is possibly TRBD1 (5 bases). Looked up from germline, CDR1 is SEHNR and CDR2 is FQNEAQ (reference sequence). The CDR3 spans 13 residues. V lost 7 bases and J lost 4, with 13 bases in between. CDR3 DNA sequence: TGTGCCAGCACCCCCCATCAGGGCACTGAAGCTTTCTTT. Encoded protein: CASTPHQGTEAFF.